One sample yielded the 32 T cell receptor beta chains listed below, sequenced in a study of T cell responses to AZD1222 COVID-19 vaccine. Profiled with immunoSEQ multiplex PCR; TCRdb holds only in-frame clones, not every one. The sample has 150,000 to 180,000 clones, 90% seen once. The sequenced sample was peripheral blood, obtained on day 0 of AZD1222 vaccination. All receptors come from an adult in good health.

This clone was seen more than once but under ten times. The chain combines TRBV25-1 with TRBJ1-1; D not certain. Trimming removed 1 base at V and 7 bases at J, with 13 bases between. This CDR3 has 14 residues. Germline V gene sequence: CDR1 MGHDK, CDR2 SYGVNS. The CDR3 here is CASSEFGSRIEAFF. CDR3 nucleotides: TGTGCCAGCAGTGAATTTGGGAGTAGGATTGAAGCTTTCTTT.

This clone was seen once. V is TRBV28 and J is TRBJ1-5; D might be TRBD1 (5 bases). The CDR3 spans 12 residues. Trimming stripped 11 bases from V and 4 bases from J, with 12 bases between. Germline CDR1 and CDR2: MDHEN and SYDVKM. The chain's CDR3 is CAGGIGNQPQHF. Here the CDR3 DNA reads TGTGCCGGGGGGATTGGAAATCAGCCCCAGCATTTT.

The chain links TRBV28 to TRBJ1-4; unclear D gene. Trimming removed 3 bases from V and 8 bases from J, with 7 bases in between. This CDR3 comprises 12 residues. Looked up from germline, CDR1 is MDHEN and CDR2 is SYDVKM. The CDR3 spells CASSFRVEKLFF. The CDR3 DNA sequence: TGTGCCAGCAGTTTCCGCGTAGAAAAACTGTTTTTT.

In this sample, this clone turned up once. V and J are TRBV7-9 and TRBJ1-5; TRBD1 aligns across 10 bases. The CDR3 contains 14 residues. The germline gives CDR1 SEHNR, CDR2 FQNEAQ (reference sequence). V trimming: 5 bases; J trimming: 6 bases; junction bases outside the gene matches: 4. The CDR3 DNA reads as TGTGCCAGCAGCAAGACAGGGGGCGGTCAGCCCCAGCATTTT. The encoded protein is CASSKTGGGQPQHF.

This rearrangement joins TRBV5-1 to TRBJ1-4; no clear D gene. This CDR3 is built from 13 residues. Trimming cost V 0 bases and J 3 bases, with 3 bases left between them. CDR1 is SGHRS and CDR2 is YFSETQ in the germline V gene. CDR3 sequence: CASSLAPNEKLFF. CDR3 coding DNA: TGCGCCAGCAGCTTGGCTCCTAATGAAAAACTGTTTTTT.

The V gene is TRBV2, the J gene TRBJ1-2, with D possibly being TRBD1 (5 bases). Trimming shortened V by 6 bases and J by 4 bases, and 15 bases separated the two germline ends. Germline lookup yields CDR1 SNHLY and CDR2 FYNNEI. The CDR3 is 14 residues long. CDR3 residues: CASRNRDRFYGYTF. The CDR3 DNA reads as TGTGCCAGCAGGAACCGGGACCGTTTCTATGGCTACACCTTC.

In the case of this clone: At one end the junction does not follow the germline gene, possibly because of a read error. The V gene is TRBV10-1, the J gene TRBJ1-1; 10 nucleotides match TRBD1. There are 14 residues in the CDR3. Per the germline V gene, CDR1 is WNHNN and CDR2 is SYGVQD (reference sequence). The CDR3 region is CASSDRWSGTGVGF. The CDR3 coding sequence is TGCGCCAGCAGTGATAGGTGGTCCGGGACAGGGGTCGGATTT.

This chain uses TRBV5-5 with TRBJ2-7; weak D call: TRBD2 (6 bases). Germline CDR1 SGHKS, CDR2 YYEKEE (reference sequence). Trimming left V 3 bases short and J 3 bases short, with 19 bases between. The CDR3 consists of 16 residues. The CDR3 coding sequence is TGTGCCAGCAGCTCCTCTCGTGCGGGGACGTACTACGAGCAGTACTTC. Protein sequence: CASSSSRAGTYYEQYF. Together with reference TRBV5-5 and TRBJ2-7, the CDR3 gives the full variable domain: DAGVTQSPTHLIKTRGQQVTLRCSPISGHKSVSWYQQVLGQGPQFIFQYYEKEERGRGNFPDRFSARQFPNYSSELNVNALLLGDSALYLCASSSSRAGTYYEQYFGPGTRLTVT.

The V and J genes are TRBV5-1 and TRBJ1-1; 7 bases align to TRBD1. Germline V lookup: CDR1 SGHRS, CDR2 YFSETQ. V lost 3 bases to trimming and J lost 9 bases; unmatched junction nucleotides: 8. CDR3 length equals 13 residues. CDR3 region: CASSSGTDFKAFF. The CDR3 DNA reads TGCGCCAGCAGCTCGGGGACAGATTTTAAAGCTTTCTTT. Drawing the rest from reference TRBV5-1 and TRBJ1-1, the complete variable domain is KAGVTQTPRYLIKTRGQQVTLSCSPISGHRSVSWYQQTPGQGLQFLFEYFSETQRNKGNFPGRFSGRQFSNSRSEMNVSTLELGDSALYLCASSSGTDFKAFFGQGTRLTVV.

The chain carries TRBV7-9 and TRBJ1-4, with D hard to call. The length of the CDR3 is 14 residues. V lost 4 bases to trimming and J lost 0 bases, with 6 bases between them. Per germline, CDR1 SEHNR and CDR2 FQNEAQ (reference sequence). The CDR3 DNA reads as TGTGCCAGCAGCTCTGAGGCAACTAATGAAAAACTGTTTTTT. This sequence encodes CASSSEATNEKLFF.

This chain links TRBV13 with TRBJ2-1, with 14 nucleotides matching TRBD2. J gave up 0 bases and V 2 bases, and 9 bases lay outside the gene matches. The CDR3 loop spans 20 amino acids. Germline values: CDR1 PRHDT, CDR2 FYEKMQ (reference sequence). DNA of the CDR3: TGTGCCAGCAGCTTATATTCTCGGACTAGCGGGAGGAGCTCCTACAATGAGCAGTTCTTC. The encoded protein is CASSLYSRTSGRSSYNEQFF.

In DNA form, the CDR3 reads TGTGCCAGCAACGGGGTAGGCCAGCCCCAGCATTTT. It is translated as CASNGVGQPQHF. V is TRBV27 and J is TRBJ1-5; D is undetermined. Trimming pared 7 bases from V and 7 bases from J, leaving 11 bases between. The germline V gene encodes CDR1 MNHEY and CDR2 SMNVEV (reference sequence). The CDR3 spans 12 residues.

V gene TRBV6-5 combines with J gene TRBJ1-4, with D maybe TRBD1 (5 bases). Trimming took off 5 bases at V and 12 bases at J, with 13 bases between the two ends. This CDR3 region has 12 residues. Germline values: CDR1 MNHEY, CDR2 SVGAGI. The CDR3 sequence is CASSPKGMELFF. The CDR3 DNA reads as TGTGCCAGCAGTCCCAAGGGGATGGAACTGTTTTTT.

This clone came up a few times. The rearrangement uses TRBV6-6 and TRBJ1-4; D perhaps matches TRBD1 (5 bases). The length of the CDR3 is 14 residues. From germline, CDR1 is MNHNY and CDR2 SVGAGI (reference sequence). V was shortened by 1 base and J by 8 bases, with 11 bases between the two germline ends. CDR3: CASSYFPEGEKLFF. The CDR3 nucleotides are TGTGCCAGCAGTTACTTCCCGGAGGGGGAAAAACTGTTTTTT.

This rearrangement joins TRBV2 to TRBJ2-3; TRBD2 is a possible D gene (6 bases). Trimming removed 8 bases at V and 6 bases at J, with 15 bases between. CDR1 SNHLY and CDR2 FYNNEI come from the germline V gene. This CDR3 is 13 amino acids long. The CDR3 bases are TGTGCCAGCGACCGGACGCGGGGTGATACGCAGTATTTT. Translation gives CASDRTRGDTQYF.

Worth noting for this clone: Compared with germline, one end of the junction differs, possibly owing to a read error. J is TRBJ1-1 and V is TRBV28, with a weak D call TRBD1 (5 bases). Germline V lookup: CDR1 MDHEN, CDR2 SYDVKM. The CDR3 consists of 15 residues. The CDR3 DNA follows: TGTGCCACCAGTTTCCCAAAAGTAGGTGGTGGGGGAGCTTTCTTT. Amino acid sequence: CATSFPKVGGGGAFF. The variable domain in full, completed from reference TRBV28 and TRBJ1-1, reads DVKVTQSSRYLVKRTGEKVFLECVQDMDHENMFWYRQDPGLGLRLIYFSYDVKMKEKGDIPEGYSVSREKKERFSLILESASTNQTSMYLCATSFPKVGGGGAFFGQGTRLTVV.

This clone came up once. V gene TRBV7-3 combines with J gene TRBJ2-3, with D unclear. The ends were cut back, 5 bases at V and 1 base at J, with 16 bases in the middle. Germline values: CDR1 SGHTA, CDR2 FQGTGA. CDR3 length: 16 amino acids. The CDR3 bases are TGTGCCAGCAGCCCGCTGGGTAGTTGGGGCACAGATACGCAGTATTTT. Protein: CASSPLGSWGTDTQYF.

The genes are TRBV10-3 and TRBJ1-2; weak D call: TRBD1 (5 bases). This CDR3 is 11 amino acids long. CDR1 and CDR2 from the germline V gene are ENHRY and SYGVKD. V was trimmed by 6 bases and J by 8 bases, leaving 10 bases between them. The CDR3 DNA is TGTGCCATCAGATCTGAGGGGGGCTACACCTTC. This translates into CAIRSEGGYTF.

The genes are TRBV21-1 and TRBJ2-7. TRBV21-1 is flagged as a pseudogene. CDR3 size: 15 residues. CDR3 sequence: CASSKNSDLSYEQYF. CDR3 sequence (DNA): TGTGCCAGCAGCAAAAATTCCGACCTGTCCTACGAGCAGTACTTC.

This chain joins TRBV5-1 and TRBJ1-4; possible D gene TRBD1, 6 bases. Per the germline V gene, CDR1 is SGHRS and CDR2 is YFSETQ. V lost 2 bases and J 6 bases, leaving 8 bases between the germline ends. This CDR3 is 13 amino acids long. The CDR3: CASSFRTDEKLFF. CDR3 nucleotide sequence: TGCGCCAGCAGCTTCCGGACAGATGAAAAACTGTTTTTT.

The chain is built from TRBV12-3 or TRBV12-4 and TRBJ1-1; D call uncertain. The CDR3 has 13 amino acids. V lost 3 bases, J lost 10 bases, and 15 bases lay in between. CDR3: CASSFPGGLGAFF. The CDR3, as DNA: TGTGCCAGCAGTTTTCCTGGCGGACTCGGAGCTTTCTTT.

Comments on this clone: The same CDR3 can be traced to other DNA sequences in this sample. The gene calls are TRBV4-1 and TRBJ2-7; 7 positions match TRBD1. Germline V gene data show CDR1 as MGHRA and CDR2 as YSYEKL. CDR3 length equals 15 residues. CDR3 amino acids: CPTTKPRQGNYEQYF. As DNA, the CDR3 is TGCCCCACCACAAAACCGCGACAGGGTAATTACGAGCAGTACTTC.

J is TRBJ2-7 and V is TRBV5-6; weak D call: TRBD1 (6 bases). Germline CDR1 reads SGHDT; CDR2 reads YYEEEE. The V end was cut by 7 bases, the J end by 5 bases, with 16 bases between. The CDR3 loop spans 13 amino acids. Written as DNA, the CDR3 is TGTGCCAGCCAAACAGGGCTTCACAACGAGCAGTACTTC. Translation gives CASQTGLHNEQYF. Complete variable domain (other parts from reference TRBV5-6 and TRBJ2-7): DAGVTQSPTHLIKTRGQQVTLRCSPKSGHDTVSWYQQALGQGPQFIFQYYEEEERQRGNFPDRFSGHQFPNYSSELNVNALLLGDSALYLCASQTGLHNEQYFGPGTRLTVT.

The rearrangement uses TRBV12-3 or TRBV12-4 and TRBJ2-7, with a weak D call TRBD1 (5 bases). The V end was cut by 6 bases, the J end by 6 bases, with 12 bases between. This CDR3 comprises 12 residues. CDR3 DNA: TGTGCCAGCAGCTCACAGGTCGGCGAGCAGTACTTC. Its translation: CASSSQVGEQYF.

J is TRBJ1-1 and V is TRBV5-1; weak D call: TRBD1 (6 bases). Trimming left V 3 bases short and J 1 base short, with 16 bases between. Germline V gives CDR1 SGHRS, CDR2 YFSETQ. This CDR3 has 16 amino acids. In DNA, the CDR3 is TGCGCCAGCAGCTCCCTGACAGGTAGTTCGAACACTGAAGCTTTCTTT. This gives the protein CASSSLTGSSNTEAFF.

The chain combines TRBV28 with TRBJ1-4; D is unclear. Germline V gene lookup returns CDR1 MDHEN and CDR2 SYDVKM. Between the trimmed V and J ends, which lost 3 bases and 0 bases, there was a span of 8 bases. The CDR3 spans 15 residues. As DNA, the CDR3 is TGTGCCAGCAGTTTTATAAGTGCAACTAATGAAAAACTGTTTTTT. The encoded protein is CASSFISATNEKLFF.

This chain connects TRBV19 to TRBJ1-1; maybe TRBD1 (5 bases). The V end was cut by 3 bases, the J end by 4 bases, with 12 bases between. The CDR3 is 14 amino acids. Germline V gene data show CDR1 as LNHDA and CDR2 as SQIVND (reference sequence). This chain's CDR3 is CASSIRGVGTEAFF. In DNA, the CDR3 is TGTGCCAGTAGTATCAGAGGGGTGGGCACTGAAGCTTTCTTT.

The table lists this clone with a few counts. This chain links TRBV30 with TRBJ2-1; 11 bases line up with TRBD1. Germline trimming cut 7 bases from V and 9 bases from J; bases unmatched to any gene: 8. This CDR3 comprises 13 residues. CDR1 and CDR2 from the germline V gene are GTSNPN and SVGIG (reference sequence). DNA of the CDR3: TGTGCCTTAAGCCGGGACAGGGGGAGTGAGCAGTTCTTC. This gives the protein CALSRDRGSEQFF.

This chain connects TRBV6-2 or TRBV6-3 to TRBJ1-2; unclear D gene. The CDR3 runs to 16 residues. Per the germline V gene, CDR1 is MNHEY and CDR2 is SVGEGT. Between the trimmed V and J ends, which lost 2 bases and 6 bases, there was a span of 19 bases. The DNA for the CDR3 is TGTGCCAGCAGTTACAGCACAGCTACTATGTCTGATGGCTACACCTTC. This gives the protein CASSYSTATMSDGYTF.

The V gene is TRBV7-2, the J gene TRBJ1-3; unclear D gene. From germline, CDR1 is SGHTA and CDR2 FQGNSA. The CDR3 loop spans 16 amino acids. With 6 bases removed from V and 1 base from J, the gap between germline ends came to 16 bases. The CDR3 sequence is CASSLTPTGSGNTIYF. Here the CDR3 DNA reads TGTGCCAGCAGTTTAACCCCCACCGGGTCTGGAAACACCATATATTTT.

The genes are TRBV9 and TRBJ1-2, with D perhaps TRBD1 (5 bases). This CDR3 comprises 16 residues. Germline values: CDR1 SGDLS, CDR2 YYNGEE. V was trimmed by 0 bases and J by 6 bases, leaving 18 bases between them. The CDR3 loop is CASSVVGPGLPHGYTF. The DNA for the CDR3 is TGTGCCAGCAGCGTAGTAGGTCCGGGGCTGCCTCATGGCTACACCTTC. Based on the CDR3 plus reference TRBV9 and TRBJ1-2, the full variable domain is DSGVTQTPKHLITATGQRVTLRCSPRSGDLSVYWYQQSLDQGLQFLIQYYNGEERAKGNILERFSAQQFPDLHSELNLSSLELGDSALYFCASSVVGPGLPHGYTFGSGTRLTVV.

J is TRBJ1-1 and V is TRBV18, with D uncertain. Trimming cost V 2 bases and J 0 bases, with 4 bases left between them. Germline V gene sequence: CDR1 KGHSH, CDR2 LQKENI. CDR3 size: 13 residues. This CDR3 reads CASSPSMNTEAFF. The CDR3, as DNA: TGTGCCAGCTCACCATCTATGAACACTGAAGCTTTCTTT. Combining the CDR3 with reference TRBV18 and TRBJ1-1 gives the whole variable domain NAGVMQNPRHLVRRRGQEARLRCSPMKGHSHVYWYRQLPEEGLKFMVYLQKENIIDESGMPKERFSAEFPKEGPSILRIQQVVRGDSAAYFCASSPSMNTEAFFGQGTRLTVV.